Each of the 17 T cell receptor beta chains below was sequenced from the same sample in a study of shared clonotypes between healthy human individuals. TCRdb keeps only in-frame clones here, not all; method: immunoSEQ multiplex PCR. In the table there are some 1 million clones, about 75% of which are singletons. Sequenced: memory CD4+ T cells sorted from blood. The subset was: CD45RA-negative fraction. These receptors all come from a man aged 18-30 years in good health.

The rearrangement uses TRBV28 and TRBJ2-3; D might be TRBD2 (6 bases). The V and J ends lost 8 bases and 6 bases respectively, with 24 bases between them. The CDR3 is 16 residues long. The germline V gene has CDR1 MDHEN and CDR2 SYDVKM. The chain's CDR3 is CASGRRGSYLRDTQYF. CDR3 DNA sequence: TGTGCCAGCGGGCGGCGGGGATCATACTTACGGGATACGCAGTATTTT.

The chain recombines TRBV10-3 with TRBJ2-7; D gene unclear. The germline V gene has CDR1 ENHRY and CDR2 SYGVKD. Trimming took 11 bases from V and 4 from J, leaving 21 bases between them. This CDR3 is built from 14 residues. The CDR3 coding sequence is TGTGCCCACGCCAATGGAGTGGGTGAGTACGAGCAGTACTTC. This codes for CAHANGVGEYEQYF.

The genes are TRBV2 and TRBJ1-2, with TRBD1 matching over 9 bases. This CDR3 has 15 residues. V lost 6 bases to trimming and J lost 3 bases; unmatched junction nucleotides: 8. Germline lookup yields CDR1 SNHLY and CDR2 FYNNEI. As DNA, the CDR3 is TGTGCCAGCAGGAGGACAGGGGTGAAGGACTATGGCTACACCTTC. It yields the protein CASRRTGVKDYGYTF.

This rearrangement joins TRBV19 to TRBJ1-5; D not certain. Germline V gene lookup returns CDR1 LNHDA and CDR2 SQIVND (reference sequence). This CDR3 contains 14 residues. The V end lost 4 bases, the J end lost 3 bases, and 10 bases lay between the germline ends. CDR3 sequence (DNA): TGTGCCAGTAGTAGCACACCTTACAATCAGCCCCAGCATTTT. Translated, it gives CASSSTPYNQPQHF.

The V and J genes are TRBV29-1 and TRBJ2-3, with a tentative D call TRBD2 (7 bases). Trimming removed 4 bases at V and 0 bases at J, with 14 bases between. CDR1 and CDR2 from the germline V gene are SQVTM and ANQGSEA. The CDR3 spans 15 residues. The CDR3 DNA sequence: TGCAGCGTTGTTCTCGGGGGGCCGAGCACAGATACGCAGTATTTT. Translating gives CSVVLGGPSTDTQYF.

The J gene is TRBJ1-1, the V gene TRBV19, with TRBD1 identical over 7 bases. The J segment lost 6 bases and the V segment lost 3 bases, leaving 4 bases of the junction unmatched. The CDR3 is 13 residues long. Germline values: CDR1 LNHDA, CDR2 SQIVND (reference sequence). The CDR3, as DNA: TGTGCCAGTAGTATGACCCAGGGGGCTGAAGCTTTCTTT. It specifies CASSMTQGAEAFF.

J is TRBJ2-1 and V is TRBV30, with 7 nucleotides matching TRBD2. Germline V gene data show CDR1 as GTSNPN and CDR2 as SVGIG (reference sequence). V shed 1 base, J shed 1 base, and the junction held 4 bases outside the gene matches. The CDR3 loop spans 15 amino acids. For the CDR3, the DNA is TGTGCCTGGAGTGGGGACTATACTTCCTACAATGAGCAGTTCTTC. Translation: CAWSGDYTSYNEQFF.

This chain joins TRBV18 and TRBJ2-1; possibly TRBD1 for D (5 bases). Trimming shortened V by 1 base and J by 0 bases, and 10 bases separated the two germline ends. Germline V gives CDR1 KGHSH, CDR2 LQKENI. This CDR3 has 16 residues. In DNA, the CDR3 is TGTGCCAGCTCACCACGACAGATACGCTCCTACAATGAGCAGTTCTTC. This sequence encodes CASSPRQIRSYNEQFF. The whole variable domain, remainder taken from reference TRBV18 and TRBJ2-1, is NAGVMQNPRHLVRRRGQEARLRCSPMKGHSHVYWYRQLPEEGLKFMVYLQKENIIDESGMPKERFSAEFPKEGPSILRIQQVVRGDSAAYFCASSPRQIRSYNEQFFGPGTRLTVL.

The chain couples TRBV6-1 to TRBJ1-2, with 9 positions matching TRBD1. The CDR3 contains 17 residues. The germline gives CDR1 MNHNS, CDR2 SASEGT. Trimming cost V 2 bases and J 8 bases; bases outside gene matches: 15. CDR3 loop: CASSENRIMDRGKGYTF. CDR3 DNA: TGTGCCAGCAGTGAAAACCGCATTATGGACAGGGGAAAAGGCTACACCTTC.

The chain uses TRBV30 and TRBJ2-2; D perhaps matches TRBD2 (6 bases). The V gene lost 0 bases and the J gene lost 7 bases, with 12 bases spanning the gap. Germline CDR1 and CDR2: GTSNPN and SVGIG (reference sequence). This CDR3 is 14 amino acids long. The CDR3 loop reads CAWSVLRESGELFF. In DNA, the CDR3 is TGTGCCTGGAGTGTGCTTCGGGAGAGCGGGGAGCTGTTTTTT.

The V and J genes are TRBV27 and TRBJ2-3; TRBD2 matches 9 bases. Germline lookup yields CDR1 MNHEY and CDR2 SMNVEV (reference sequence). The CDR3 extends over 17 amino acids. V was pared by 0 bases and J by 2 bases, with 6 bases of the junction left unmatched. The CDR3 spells CASSLSIAGGITDTQYF. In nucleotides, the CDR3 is TGTGCCAGCAGTTTATCGATTGCGGGAGGGATCACAGATACGCAGTATTTT.

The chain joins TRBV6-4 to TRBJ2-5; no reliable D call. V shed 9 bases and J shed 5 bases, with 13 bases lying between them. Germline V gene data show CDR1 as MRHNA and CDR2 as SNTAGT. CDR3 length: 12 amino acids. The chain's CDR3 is CARSGMAETQYF. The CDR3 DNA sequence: TGTGCCAGATCTGGGATGGCGGAGACCCAGTACTTC.

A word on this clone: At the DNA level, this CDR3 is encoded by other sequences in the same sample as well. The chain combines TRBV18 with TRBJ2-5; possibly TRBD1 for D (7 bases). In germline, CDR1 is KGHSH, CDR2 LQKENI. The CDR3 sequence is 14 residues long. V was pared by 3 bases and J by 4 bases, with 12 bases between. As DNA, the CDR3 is TGTGCCAGCTCACCCCCAGGGGGGCCAGAGACCCAGTACTTC. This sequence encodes CASSPPGGPETQYF. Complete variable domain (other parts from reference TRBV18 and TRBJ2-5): NAGVMQNPRHLVRRRGQEARLRCSPMKGHSHVYWYRQLPEEGLKFMVYLQKENIIDESGMPKERFSAEFPKEGPSILRIQQVVRGDSAAYFCASSPPGGPETQYFGPGTRLLVL.

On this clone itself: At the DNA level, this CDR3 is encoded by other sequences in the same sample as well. The CDR3 bases are TGCGCCAGCAGCGATAGGGGGAACACTGAAGCTTTCTTT. It translates to CASSDRGNTEAFF. V usage is TRBV5-1 and J usage is TRBJ1-1, with D possibly being TRBD1 (5 bases). The CDR3 covers 13 residues. Germline assignment: CDR1 SGHRS and CDR2 YFSETQ. Trimming pared 4 bases from V and 1 base from J, leaving 8 bases between.

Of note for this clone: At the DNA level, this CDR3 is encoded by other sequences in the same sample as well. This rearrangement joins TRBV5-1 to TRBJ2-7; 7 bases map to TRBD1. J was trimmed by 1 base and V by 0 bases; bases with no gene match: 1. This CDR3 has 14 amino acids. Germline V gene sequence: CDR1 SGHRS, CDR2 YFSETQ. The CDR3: CASSLGQGSYEQYF. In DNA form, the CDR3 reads TGCGCCAGCAGCTTGGGACAGGGTTCCTACGAGCAGTACTTC.

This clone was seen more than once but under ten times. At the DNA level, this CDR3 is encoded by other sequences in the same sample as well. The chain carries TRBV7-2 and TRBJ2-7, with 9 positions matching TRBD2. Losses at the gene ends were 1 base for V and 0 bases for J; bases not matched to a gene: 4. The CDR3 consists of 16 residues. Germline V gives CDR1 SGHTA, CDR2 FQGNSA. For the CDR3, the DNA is TGTGCCAGCAGCTTAGTTAGCGGGGGCAGCTCCTACGAGCAGTACTTC. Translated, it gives CASSLVSGGSSYEQYF.

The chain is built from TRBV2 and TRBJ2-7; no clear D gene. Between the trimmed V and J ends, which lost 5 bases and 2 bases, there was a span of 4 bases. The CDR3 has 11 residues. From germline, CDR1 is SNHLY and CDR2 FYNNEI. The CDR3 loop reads CASSYTYEQYF. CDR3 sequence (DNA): TGTGCCAGCAGTTACACCTACGAGCAGTACTTC.